This T cell receptor beta chain was recovered during a study of vaccination effects on CD4 cells after COVID-19. Before sequencing took place, the ViraFEST assay used viral peptide pools to expand antigen-specific CD4+ T cells. Upon completion of about ten days in culture, CD4+ T cells were isolated. Each person got two doses of an mRNA SARS-CoV-2 vaccine, BNT162b2 or mRNA-1273. In the vaccine recipients, nucleocapsid antibodies were negative and there was no prior SARS-CoV-2 infection. A half-volume exchange with IL-2 medium occurred on days 3 and 7. With respect to this clone: Its antigen remains unidentified.

Study-wide results and caveats: The vaccine-induced clones of healthy vaccinees included only 1 of 255 that cross-reacted with common cold coronaviruses. Clonal contraction was marked in infection- and vaccine-induced clones late after vaccination.

Profiled with immunoSEQ multiplex PCR; TCRdb holds only in-frame clones, not every one. The repertoire holds 25,000 to 35,000 clones, with roughly 67% as singletons. V gave up 0 bases and J gave up 5 bases, with 8 bases separating them. This CDR3 has 13 residues. CDR1 is SGHRS, CDR2 YFSETQ, per germline. The sequence came from a human donor who received a COVID-19 vaccine. The chain links TRBV5-1 to TRBJ1-2; D call uncertain. The source material was CD4+ T cells from PBMCs cultured with SARS-CoV-2 spike peptides, sampled after COVID-19 vaccination. CDR3 DNA: TGCGCCAGCAGCTTGGGTGGGAGGTATGGCTACACCTTC. The encoded protein is CASSLGGRYGYTF.